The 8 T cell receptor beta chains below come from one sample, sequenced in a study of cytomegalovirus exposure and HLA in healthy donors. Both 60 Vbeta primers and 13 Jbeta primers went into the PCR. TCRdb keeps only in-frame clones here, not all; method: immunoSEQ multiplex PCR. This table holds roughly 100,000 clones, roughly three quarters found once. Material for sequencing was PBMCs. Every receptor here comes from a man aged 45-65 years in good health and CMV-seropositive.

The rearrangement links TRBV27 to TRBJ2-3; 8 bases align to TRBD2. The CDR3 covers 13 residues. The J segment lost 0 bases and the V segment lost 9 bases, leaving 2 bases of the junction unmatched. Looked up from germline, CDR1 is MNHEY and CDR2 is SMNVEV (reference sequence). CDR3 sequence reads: CASSGISTDTQYF. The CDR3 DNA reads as TGTGCCAGTAGCGGGATTAGCACAGATACGCAGTATTTT.

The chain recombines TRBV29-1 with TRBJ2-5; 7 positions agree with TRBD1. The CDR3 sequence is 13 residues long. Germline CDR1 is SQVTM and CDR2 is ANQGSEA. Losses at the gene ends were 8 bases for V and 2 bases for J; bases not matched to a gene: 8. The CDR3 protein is CSYFQGEQETQYF. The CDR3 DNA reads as TGCAGCTACTTTCAGGGGGAACAAGAGACCCAGTACTTC.

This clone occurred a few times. CDR3 in DNA: TGTGCCAGCAGCCTGACAGGGGGAGGCACTGAAGCTTTCTTT. Amino acid sequence: CASSLTGGGTEAFF. V and J are TRBV6-1 and TRBJ1-1, with 9 bases matching TRBD1. V shed 6 bases and J 4 bases; nucleotides not matched to a gene: 6. CDR3 length: 14 amino acids. CDR1 MNHNS and CDR2 SASEGT come from the germline V gene.

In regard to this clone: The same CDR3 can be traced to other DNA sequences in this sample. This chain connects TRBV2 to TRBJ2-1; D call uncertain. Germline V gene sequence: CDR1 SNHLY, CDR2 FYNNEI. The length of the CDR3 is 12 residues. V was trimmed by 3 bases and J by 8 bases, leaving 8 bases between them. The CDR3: CASSESGYEQFF. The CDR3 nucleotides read TGTGCCAGCAGTGAGTCCGGGTATGAGCAGTTCTTC.

The chain's CDR3 is CASSQETWADTQYF. The CDR3 bases are TGCGCCAGCAGCCAGGAGACCTGGGCAGATACGCAGTATTTT. This sequence joins TRBV4-3 and TRBJ2-3, with D hard to call. Trimming removed 3 bases at V and 4 bases at J, with 11 bases between. The length of the CDR3 is 14 residues. Germline CDR1 reads LGHNA; CDR2 reads YSLEER.

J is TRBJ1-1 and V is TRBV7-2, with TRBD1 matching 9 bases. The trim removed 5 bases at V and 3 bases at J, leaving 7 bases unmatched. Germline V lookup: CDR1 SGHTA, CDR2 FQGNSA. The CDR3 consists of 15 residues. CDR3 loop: CASSQTGGPYTEAFF. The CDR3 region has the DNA TGTGCCAGCAGCCAAACAGGGGGCCCCTACACTGAAGCTTTCTTT.

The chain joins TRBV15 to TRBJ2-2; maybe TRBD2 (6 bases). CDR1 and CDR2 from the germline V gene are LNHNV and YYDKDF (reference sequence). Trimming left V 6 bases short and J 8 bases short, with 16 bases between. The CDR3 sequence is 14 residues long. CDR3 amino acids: CATRGHRGRGELFF. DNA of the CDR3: TGTGCCACCAGGGGGCACCGGGGGAGAGGGGAGCTGTTTTTT.

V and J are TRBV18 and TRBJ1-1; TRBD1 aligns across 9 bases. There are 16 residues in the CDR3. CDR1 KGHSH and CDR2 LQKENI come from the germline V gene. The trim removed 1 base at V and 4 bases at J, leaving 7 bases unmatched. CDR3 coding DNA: TGTGCCAGCTCACCACGACAGGGGGTGGATGGCACTGAAGCTTTCTTT. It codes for CASSPRQGVDGTEAFF. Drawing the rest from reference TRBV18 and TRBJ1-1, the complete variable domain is NAGVMQNPRHLVRRRGQEARLRCSPMKGHSHVYWYRQLPEEGLKFMVYLQKENIIDESGMPKERFSAEFPKEGPSILRIQQVVRGDSAAYFCASSPRQGVDGTEAFFGQGTRLTVV.